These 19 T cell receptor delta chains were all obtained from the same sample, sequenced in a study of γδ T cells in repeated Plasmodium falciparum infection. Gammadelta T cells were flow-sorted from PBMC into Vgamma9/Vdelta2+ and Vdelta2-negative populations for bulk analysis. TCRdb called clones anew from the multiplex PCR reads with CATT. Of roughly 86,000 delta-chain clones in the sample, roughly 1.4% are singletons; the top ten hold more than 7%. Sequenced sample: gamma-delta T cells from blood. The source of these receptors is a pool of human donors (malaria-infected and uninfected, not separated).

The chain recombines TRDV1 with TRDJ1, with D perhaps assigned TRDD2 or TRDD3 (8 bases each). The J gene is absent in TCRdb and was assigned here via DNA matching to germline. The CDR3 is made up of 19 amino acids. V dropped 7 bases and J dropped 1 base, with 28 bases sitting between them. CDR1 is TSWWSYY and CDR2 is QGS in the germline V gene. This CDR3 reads CALAGTFLRGDRGTDKLIF. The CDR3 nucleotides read TGTGCTCTTGCGGGGACCTTCCTAAGGGGGGATAGGGGCACCGATAAACTCATCTTT.

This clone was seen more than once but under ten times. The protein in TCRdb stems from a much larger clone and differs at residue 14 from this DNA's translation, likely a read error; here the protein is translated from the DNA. The CDR3 is CALALLGTGGYLYADKLIF. CDR3 nucleotides: TGTGCTCTTGCCCTACTCGGGACTGGGGGATACCTGTACGCCGATAAACTCATCTTT. The chain carries TRDV1 and TRDJ1, with 12 bases fitting TRDD3. No J segment appears in TCRdb, so it was assigned here by matching the sequence to germline. Trimming took 7 bases from V and 3 from J; bases not matched to a gene: 18. The CDR3 spans 19 residues. CDR1 TSWWSYY and CDR2 QGS come from the germline V gene.

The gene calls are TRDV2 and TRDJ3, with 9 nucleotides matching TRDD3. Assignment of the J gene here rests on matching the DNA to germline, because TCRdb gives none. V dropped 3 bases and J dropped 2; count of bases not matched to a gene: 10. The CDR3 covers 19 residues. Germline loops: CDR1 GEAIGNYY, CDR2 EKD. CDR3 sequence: CACDSTGGRPAWDTRQMFF. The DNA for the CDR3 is TGTGCCTGTGACTCTACTGGGGGACGCCCAGCCTGGGACACCCGACAGATGTTTTTC.

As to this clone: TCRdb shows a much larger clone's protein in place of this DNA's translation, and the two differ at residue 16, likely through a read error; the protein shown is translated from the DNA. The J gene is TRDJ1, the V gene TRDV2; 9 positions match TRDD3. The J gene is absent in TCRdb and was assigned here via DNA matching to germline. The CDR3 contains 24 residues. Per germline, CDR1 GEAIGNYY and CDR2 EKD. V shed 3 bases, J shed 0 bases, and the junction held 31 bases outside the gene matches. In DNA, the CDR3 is TGTGCCTGTGACCCCCTCGGTTTTGATGGTACTGGGGGACTCGAAACAAGGTACACCGATAAACTCATCTTT. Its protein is CACDPLGFDGTGGLETRYTDKLIF.

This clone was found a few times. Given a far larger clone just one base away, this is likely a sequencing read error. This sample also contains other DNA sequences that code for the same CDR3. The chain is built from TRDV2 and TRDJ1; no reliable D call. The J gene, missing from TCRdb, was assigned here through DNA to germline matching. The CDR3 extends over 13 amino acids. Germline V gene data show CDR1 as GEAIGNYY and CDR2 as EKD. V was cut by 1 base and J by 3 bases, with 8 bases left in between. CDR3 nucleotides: TGTGCCTGTGACACGGGGTCCTCCGATAAACTCATCTTT. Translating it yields CACDTGSSDKLIF.

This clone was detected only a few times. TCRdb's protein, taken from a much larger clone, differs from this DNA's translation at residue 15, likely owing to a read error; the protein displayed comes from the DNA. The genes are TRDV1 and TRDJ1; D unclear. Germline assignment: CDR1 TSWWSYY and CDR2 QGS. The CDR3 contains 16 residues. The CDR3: CALGPTRPLYTDKLTF. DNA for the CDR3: TGTGCTCTTGGTCCCACCCGCCCCCTGTACACCGATAAACTCACCTTT.

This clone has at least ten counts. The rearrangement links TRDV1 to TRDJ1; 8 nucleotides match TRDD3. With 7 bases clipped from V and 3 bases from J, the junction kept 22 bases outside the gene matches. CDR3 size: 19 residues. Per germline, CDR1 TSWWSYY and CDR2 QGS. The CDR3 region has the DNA TGTGCTCTTGCTAGTCCCATAATACTGGGGATACCGGGGGCCGATAAACTCATCTTT. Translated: CALASPIILGIPGADKLIF.

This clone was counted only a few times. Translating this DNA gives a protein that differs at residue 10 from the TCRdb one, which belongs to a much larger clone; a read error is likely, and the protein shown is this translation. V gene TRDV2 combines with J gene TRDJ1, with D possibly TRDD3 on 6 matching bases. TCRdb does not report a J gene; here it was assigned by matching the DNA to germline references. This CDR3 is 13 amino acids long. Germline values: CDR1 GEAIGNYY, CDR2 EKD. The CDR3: CACDRLGTDTLIF. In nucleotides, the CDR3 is TGTGCCTGTGACCGTCTGGGGACCGATACACTCATCTTT.

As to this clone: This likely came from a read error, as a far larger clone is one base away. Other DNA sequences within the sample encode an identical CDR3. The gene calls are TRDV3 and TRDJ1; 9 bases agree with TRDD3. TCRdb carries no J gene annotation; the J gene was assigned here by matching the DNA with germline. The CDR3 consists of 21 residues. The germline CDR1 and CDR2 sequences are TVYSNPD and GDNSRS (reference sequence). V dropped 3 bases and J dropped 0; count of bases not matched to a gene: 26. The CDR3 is CAFPDTLLGDPNHSYTDKLIF. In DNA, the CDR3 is TGTGCCTTCCCTGATACTCTACTGGGGGACCCAAATCACTCGTACACCGATAAACTCATCTTT.

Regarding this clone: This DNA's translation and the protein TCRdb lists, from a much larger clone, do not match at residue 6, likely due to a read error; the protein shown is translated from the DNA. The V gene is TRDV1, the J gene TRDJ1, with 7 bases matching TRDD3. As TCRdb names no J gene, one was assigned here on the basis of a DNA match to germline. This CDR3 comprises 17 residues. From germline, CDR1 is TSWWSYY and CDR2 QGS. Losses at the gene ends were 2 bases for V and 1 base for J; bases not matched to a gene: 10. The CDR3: CALGEALGLRATDKLIF. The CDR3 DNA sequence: TGTGCTCTTGGGGAAGCACTGGGGCTTAGGGCCACCGATAAACTCATCTTT.

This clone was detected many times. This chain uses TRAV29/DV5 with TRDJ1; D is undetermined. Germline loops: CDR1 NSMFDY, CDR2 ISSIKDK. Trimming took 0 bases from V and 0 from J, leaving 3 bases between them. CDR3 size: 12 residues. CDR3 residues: CAASAHTDKLIF. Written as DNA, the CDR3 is TGTGCAGCAAGCGCTCACACCGATAAACTCATCTTT.

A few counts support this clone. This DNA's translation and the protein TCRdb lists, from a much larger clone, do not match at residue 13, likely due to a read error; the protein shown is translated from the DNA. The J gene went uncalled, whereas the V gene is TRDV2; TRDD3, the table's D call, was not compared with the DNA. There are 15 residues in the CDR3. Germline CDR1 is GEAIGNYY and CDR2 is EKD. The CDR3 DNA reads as TGTGCCTGTGACCTAGCCGGGCCGGAGAACCGACAGGTGTTTTTC. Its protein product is CACDLAGPENRQVFF.

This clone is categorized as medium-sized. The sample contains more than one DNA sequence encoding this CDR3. The chain's CDR3 is CAFTPGGLRHTDKLIF. The CDR3 nucleotides read TGTGCCTTTACCCCAGGGGGCCTTCGGCATACCGATAAACTCATCTTT. The chain uses TRDV3 and TRDJ1, with D tentatively TRDD2 or TRDD3 (5 bases each). Germline V CDR1 and CDR2: TVYSNPD, GDNSRS (reference sequence). Trimming stripped 1 base from V and 2 bases from J, with 20 bases between. This CDR3 contains 16 residues.

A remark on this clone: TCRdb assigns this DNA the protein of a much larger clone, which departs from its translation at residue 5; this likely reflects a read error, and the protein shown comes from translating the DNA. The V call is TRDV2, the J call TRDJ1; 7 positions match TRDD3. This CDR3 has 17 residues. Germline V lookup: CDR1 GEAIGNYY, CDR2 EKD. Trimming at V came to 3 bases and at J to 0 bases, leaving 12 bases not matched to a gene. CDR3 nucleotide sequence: TGTGCCTGTGACTCCGCCGGATACGGGACGTACACCGATAAACTCATCTTT. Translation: CACDSAGYGTYTDKLIF.

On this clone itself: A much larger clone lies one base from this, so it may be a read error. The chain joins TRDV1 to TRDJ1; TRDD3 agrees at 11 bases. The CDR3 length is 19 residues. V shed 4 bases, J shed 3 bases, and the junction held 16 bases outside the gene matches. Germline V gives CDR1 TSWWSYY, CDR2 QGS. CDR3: CALGGLFSYWGIKADKLIF. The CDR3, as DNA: TGTGCTCTTGGGGGTCTCTTTTCTTACTGGGGGATAAAAGCCGATAAACTCATCTTT.

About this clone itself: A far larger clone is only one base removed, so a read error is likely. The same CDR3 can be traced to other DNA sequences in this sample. The CDR3 DNA reads TGTGCTCTTGGGGAATCCGACTGGGGATCCTTCAACACCCTCACCGATAAGCTCATCTTT. It codes for CALGESDWGSFNTLTDKLIF. Called V gene: TRDV1; the J gene was not called; TRDD3, the table's D call, was not compared with the DNA. The CDR3 is 20 residues long. The germline gives CDR1 TSWWSYY, CDR2 QGS.

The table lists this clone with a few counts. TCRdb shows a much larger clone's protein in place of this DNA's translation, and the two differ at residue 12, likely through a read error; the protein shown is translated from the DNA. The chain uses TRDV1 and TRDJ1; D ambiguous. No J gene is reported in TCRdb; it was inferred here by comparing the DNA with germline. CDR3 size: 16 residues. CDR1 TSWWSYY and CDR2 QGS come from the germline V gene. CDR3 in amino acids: CALGELGRTATNKLIF. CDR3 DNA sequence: TGTGCTCTTGGGGAATTGGGCCGGACAGCCACCAATAAACTCATCTTT.

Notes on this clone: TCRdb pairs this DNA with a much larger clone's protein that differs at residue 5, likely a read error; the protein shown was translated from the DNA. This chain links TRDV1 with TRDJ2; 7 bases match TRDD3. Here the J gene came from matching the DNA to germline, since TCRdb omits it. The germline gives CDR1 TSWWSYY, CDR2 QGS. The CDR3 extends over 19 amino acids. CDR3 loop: CALGKLTCMGDPETAQLFF. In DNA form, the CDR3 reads TGTGCTCTTGGGAAACTTACCTGCATGGGGGACCCTGAGACAGCACAACTCTTCTTT.

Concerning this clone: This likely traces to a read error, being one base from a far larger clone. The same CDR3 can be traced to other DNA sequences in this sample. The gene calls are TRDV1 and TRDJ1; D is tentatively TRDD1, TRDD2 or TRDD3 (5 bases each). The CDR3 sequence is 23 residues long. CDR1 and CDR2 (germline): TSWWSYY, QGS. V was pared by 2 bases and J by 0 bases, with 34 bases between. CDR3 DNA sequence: TGTGCTCTTGGGGAAGAAATCCGCCTGCCTACTAAGGTGGGGAACTTACACACCGATAAACTCATCTTT. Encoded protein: CALGEEIRLPTKVGNLHTDKLIF.